A single sample gave rise to the 29 T cell receptor beta chains below, sequenced in a study of blood T cell repertoires in COVID-19. Sequencing used immunoSEQ multiplex PCR; TCRdb keeps in-frame clones, though not all of them. The repertoire includes under 140,000 clones, about four fifths of them detected once, and 16% sits in the top ten. Sequenced input: peripheral blood. The source of these receptors is a woman in her sixties with acute or convalescent COVID-19.

The rearrangement uses TRBV5-5 and TRBJ2-3; 9 bases line up with TRBD1. This CDR3 region has 15 residues. Germline CDR1 and CDR2: SGHKS and YYEKEE (reference sequence). V was clipped by 3 bases and J by 2 bases; unmatched bases: 4. In nucleotides, the CDR3 is TGTGCCAGCAGCTGGGGACAGGGCTACACAGATACGCAGTATTTT. Translation gives CASSWGQGYTDTQYF.

This clone has just a few counts. This chain connects TRBV7-9 to TRBJ2-2; 7 nucleotides align to TRBD1. Germline CDR1 reads SEHNR; CDR2 reads FQNEAQ (reference sequence). V lost 3 bases to trimming and J lost 6 bases; unmatched junction nucleotides: 7. CDR3 length: 15 residues. This chain's CDR3 is CASSLRDRDAGELFF. Written as DNA, the CDR3 is TGTGCCAGCAGCTTGAGAGACAGGGACGCCGGGGAGCTGTTTTTT.

CDR3 in DNA: TGCGCCAGCAGCCCCAGAGAGGGAGCACTTAATGAAAAACTGTTTTTT. It encodes CASSPREGALNEKLFF. The rearrangement links TRBV4-3 to TRBJ1-4; D remains unclear. From germline, CDR1 is LGHNA and CDR2 YSLEER. V lost 4 bases and J lost 4, with 16 bases in between. There are 16 residues in the CDR3.

As for this clone: The sample has other DNA sequences that encode this CDR3 too. The V call is TRBV2, the J call TRBJ2-2; D might be TRBD1 (5 bases). This CDR3 is 14 amino acids long. In germline, CDR1 is SNHLY, CDR2 FYNNEI. V was cut by 6 bases and J by 2 bases, with 10 bases left in between. The CDR3 nucleotides read TGTGCCAGCAGCAGACAGCTTAACACCGGGGAGCTGTTTTTT. It yields the protein CASSRQLNTGELFF.

The V call is TRBV27, the J call TRBJ1-4; D is perhaps TRBD1 (6 bases). This CDR3 is built from 15 residues. V gave up 5 bases and J gave up 6 bases, with 16 bases separating them. Per the germline V gene, CDR1 is MNHEY and CDR2 is SMNVEV (reference sequence). CDR3: CASSRGRGGDEKLFF. The CDR3, as DNA: TGTGCCAGCAGTAGGGGGAGGGGGGGCGATGAAAAACTGTTTTTT.

The genes are TRBV6-5 and TRBJ1-1, with D possibly TRBD1 on 5 matching bases. Trimming shortened V by 5 bases and J by 10 bases, and 23 bases separated the two germline ends. From germline, CDR1 is MNHEY and CDR2 SVGAGI. This CDR3 is 15 amino acids long. CDR3 region: CASSTQTDPTVGAFF. As DNA, the CDR3 is TGTGCCAGCAGTACTCAGACAGACCCCACGGTTGGAGCTTTCTTT.

Concerning this clone: At one boundary the junction diverges from the germline segment, which might be a read error. V is TRBV5-1 and J is TRBJ1-1; no firm D call. The CDR3 loop spans 14 amino acids. CDR1 and CDR2 (germline): SGHRS, YFSETQ. The CDR3 DNA follows: TGCGCCAGCGGCTTCGAGACACAGAACACTGAAGCTTTCTTT. It is translated as CASGFETQNTEAFF.

J is TRBJ1-2 and V is TRBV6-5; tentative D call: TRBD1 (6 bases). The CDR3 is 14 amino acids. V lost 6 bases and J 3 bases, leaving 14 bases between the germline ends. Germline values: CDR1 MNHEY, CDR2 SVGAGI. The CDR3 here is CASSRDTRDYGYTF. CDR3 DNA: TGTGCCAGCAGCCGGGACACAAGGGACTATGGCTACACCTTC.

CDR3 protein: CASSQHPKSGGSGLGTDTQYF. In DNA form, the CDR3 reads TGCGCCAGCAGCCAACATCCCAAGTCCGGAGGATCGGGCCTGGGCACAGATACGCAGTATTTT. This chain joins TRBV4-3 and TRBJ2-3, with a possible D match to TRBD2 (5 bases). V was shortened by 2 bases and J by 1 base, with 28 bases between the two germline ends. The CDR3 is 21 residues long. Looked up from germline, CDR1 is LGHNA and CDR2 is YSLEER.

The chain uses TRBV19 and TRBJ1-6; a weak D match, TRBD1 (6 bases). Trimming stripped 5 bases from V and 8 bases from J, with 16 bases between. CDR3 length: 15 residues. Germline lookup yields CDR1 LNHDA and CDR2 SQIVND (reference sequence). In DNA, the CDR3 is TGTGCCAGTAGTTCAAGGGACATCCGCTATTCACCCCTCCACTTT. Translation: CASSSRDIRYSPLHF.

V gene TRBV6-1 combines with J gene TRBJ1-4; the D gene is possibly TRBD1 (5 bases). CDR3 length: 15 amino acids. V lost 2 bases, J lost 8 bases, and 15 bases lay in between. The V gene's germline CDR1 is MNHNS and CDR2 SASEGT. In DNA form, the CDR3 reads TGTGCCAGCAGTGAAATGGAGGGACGGAGCGAAAAACTGTTTTTT. It codes for CASSEMEGRSEKLFF.

The rearrangement joins TRBV25-1 to TRBJ1-2; weak D call: TRBD1 (5 bases). V dropped 6 bases and J dropped 7 bases, with 15 bases sitting between them. Per the germline V gene, CDR1 is MGHDK and CDR2 is SYGVNS. This CDR3 has 13 amino acids. The DNA for the CDR3 is TGTGCCAGCAGGTGGGGAGGGGCGAGTGGCTACACCTTC. Its protein product is CASRWGGASGYTF.

This chain connects TRBV6-5 to TRBJ1-2, with TRBD1 matching 10 bases. CDR3 size: 15 residues. J lost 4 bases, V lost 4 bases, and 6 bases had no gene match. From germline, CDR1 is MNHEY and CDR2 SVGAGI. For the CDR3, the DNA is TGTGCCAGCAGTTCCGGGACAGGGGAGTTCTATGGCTACACCTTC. This codes for CASSSGTGEFYGYTF.

The chain employs TRBV28 and TRBJ2-1, with 8 nucleotides matching TRBD2. V was clipped by 2 bases and J by 6 bases; unmatched bases: 18. Germline CDR1 MDHEN, CDR2 SYDVKM. The CDR3 has 19 residues. The CDR3 DNA is TGTGCCAGCAGTTTACGAAGGCTCGGGGGGGCATCCGGGGCCAATGAGCAGTTCTTC. This encodes CASSLRRLGGASGANEQFF.

V and J are TRBV9 and TRBJ1-5, with a possible D match to TRBD1 (6 bases). Germline V gene lookup returns CDR1 SGDLS and CDR2 YYNGEE. The CDR3 loop spans 14 amino acids. Trimming removed 0 bases from V and 4 bases from J, with 8 bases in between. The CDR3 sequence: CASSVEGENQPQHF. CDR3 bases: TGTGCCAGCAGCGTAGAGGGGGAAAATCAGCCCCAGCATTTT.

V and J are TRBV5-6 and TRBJ2-5; 9 bases align to TRBD1. Unmatched junction bases numbered 11, after V lost 4 bases and J lost 7 bases. The length of the CDR3 is 15 residues. CDR1 is SGHDT, CDR2 YYEEEE, per germline. CDR3 protein: CASSIWYRGRGTQYF. CDR3 in DNA: TGTGCCAGCAGCATATGGTACAGGGGGCGCGGGACCCAGTACTTC.

As for this clone: An end of the junction differs from the germline gene, which may be a read error. V is TRBV7-7 and J is TRBJ2-5; D possibly corresponds to TRBD1 (5 bases). Germline CDR1 SSHAT, CDR2 FNYEAQ (reference sequence). The CDR3 sequence is 13 residues long. CDR3: CASSRTLQETQYF. The DNA for the CDR3 is TGTGCTAGCAGCAGGACATTGCAAGAGACCCAGTACTTC.

This rearrangement joins TRBV5-1 to TRBJ1-1, with 7 nucleotides matching TRBD1. Germline V gives CDR1 SGHRS, CDR2 YFSETQ. With V trimmed by 0 bases and J by 4 bases, 6 bases remained unmatched. CDR3 size: 15 residues. In DNA form, the CDR3 reads TGCGCCAGCAGCTTGGGTGGAGCAGGGGGCACTGAAGCTTTCTTT. Protein product: CASSLGGAGGTEAFF.

The chain combines TRBV7-9 with TRBJ2-7; tentatively, D is TRBD1 (5 bases). Trimming stripped 1 base from V and 4 bases from J, with 11 bases between. CDR1 and CDR2 from the germline V gene are SEHNR and FQNEAQ (reference sequence). The CDR3 covers 14 residues. CDR3 in amino acids: CASSLGQQIYEQYF. The DNA of the CDR3 is TGTGCCAGCAGCTTAGGACAGCAGATTTACGAGCAGTACTTC.

The chain has TRBV5-1 and TRBJ1-1, with D perhaps matching TRBD1 (6 bases). V gave up 1 base and J gave up 3 bases, with 10 bases separating them. The CDR3 has 14 residues. Germline CDR1 is SGHRS and CDR2 is YFSETQ. CDR3 protein: CASSLRPGDTEAFF. As DNA, the CDR3 is TGCGCCAGCAGCTTGCGACCAGGGGACACTGAAGCTTTCTTT.

J is TRBJ2-1 and V is TRBV6-2 or TRBV6-3; perhaps TRBD2 as D (5 bases). Germline assignment: CDR1 MNHEY and CDR2 SVGEGT. V was shortened by 2 bases and J by 8 bases, with 16 bases between the two germline ends. There are 15 residues in the CDR3. CDR3 sequence (DNA): TGTGCCAGCAGTTACCTACCCCCGAGGGCAGATGAGCAGTTCTTC. Its translation: CASSYLPPRADEQFF.

The rearrangement links TRBV7-2 to TRBJ2-7; a possible D gene is TRBD1 (6 bases). Germline-derived CDR1 and CDR2 are SGHTA and FQGNSA. CDR3 length: 15 amino acids. Trimming took 6 bases from V and 4 from J, leaving 19 bases between them. This chain's CDR3 is CASRANRDGMYEQYF. DNA for the CDR3: TGTGCCAGCAGGGCTAACAGGGACGGAATGTACGAGCAGTACTTC.

In DNA, the CDR3 is TGTGCCAGCAGTGAAGAAGGAGGGTTGGGCTACACCTTC. Amino acids: CASSEEGGLGYTF. The chain has TRBV2 and TRBJ1-2; D is uncertain. CDR3 length: 13 amino acids. CDR1 and CDR2 from the germline V gene are SNHLY and FYNNEI. The germline V and J ends were trimmed by 1 base and 8 bases, with 11 bases remaining between them.

The V gene is TRBV6-1, the J gene TRBJ2-5; no clear D gene. The CDR3 totals 13 residues. Trimming removed 2 bases from V and 2 bases from J, with 6 bases in between. Looked up from germline, CDR1 is MNHNS and CDR2 is SASEGT. The CDR3 DNA sequence: TGTGCCAGCAGTGAATACACACAAGAGACCCAGTACTTC. Its translation is CASSEYTQETQYF.

CDR3 in DNA: TGTGCCAGCAGCCAGTGGGGGGGTGGAGAGACCCAGTACTTC. Encoded protein: CASSQWGGGETQYF. This sequence joins TRBV9 and TRBJ2-5, with TRBD2 matching over 7 bases. Germline loops: CDR1 SGDLS, CDR2 YYNGEE. V dropped 4 bases and J dropped 4; count of bases not matched to a gene: 7. CDR3 length: 14 amino acids.

This clone was seen a single time. This chain uses TRBV12-3 or TRBV12-4 with TRBJ2-7; a possible D gene is TRBD2 (6 bases). Trimming took off 3 bases at V and 6 bases at J, with 9 bases between the two ends. The CDR3 sequence is 12 residues long. The CDR3 loop is CASSFGSGEQYF. The CDR3 bases are TGTGCCAGCAGTTTCGGGAGCGGCGAGCAGTACTTC.

The chain couples TRBV12-3 or TRBV12-4 to TRBJ1-2, with 8 positions matching TRBD1. This CDR3 is 13 amino acids long. Germline trimming cut 0 bases from V and 8 bases from J; bases unmatched to any gene: 2. CDR3 in amino acids: CASSLADREGYTF. The CDR3 nucleotides read TGTGCCAGCAGTTTAGCGGACAGGGAAGGCTACACCTTC.

The chain joins TRBV19 to TRBJ2-3; D is possibly TRBD2 (6 bases). The germline CDR1 and CDR2 sequences are LNHDA and SQIVND (reference sequence). The CDR3 is 13 amino acids. Between the trimmed V and J ends, which lost 7 bases and 3 bases, there was a span of 11 bases. CDR3 region: CASKRAGTDTQYF. The CDR3 nucleotides read TGTGCCAGTAAGCGGGCGGGGACAGATACGCAGTATTTT. Supplemented by reference TRBV19 and TRBJ2-3, the full variable domain reads DGGITQSPKYLFRKEGQNVTLSCEQNLNHDAMYWYRQDPGQGLRLIYYSQIVNDFQKGDIAEGYSVSREKKESFPLTVTSAQKNPTAFYLCASKRAGTDTQYFGPGTRLTVL.

The V call is TRBV19, the J call TRBJ2-2, with D possibly matching TRBD2 (5 bases). The germline V gene encodes CDR1 LNHDA and CDR2 SQIVND (reference sequence). The length of the CDR3 is 14 residues. Deletions cut 5 bases from V and 6 bases from J, with 13 bases between. This CDR3 is CASSPTRQAGELFF. For the CDR3, the DNA is TGTGCCAGTAGTCCTACTAGGCAGGCCGGGGAGCTGTTTTTT.